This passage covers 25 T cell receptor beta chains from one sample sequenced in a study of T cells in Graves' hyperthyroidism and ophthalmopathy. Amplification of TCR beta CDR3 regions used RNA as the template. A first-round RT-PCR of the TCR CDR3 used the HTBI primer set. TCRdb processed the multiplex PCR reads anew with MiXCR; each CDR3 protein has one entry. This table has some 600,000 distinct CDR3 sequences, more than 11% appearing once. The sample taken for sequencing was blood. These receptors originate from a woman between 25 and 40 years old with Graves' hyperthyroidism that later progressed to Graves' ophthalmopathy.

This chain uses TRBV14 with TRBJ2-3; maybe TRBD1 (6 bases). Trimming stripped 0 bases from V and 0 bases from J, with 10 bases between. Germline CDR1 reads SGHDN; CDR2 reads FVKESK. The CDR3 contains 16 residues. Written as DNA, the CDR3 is TGTGCCAGCAGCCAAGAGACAGGAGCTAGCACAGATACGCAGTATTTT. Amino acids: CASSQETGASTDTQYF.

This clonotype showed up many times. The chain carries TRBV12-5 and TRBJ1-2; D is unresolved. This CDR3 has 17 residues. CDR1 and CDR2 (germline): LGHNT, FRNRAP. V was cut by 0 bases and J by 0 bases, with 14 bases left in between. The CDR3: CASGLVPSAGSNYGYTF. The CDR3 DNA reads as TGTGCTAGTGGTTTGGTACCTTCGGCTGGTTCTAACTATGGCTACACCTTC.

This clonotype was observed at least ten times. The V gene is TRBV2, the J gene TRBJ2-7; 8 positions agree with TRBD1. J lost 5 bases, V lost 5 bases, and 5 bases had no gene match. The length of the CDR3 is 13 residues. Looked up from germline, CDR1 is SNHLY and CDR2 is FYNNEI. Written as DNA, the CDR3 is TGTGCCAGCAGTCCGGACAGGGTGAACGAGCAGTACTTC. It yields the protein CASSPDRVNEQYF.

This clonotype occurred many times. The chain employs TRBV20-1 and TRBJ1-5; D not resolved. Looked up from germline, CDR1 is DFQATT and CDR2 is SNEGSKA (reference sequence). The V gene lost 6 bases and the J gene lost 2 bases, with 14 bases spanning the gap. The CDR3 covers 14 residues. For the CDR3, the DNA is TGCAGTGCCGGAGAGGATAGGCGCAATCAGCCCCAGCATTTT. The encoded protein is CSAGEDRRNQPQHF.

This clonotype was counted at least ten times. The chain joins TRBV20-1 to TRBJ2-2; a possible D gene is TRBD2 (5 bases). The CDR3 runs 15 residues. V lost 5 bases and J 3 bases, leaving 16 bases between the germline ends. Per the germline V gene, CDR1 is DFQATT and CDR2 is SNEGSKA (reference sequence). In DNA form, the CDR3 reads TGCAGTGCTTCCCCCGGGCGGGCTCACACCGGGGAGCTGTTTTTT. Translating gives CSASPGRAHTGELFF.

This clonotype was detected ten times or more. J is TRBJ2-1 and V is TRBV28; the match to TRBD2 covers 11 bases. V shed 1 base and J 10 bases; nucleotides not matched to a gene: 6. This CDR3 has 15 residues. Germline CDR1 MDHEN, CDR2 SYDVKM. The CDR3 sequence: CASSLLAGGPGEQFF. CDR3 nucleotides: TGTGCCAGCAGTTTATTAGCGGGAGGGCCAGGGGAGCAGTTCTTC.

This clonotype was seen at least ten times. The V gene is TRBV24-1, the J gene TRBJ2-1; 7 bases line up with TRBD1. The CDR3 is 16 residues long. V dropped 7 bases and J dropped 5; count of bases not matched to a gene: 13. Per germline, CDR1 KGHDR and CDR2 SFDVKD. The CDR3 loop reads CATSVSRDSRNNEQFF. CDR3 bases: TGTGCCACCAGCGTTTCCCGGGACAGTCGAAACAATGAGCAGTTCTTC.

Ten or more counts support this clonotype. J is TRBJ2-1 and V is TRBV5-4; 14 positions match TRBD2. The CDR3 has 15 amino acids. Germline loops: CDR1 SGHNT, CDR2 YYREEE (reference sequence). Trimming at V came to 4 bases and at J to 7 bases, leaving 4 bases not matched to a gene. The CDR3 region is CASSETSGGVNEQFF. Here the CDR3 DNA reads TGTGCCAGCAGCGAGACTAGCGGGGGGGTTAATGAGCAGTTCTTC.

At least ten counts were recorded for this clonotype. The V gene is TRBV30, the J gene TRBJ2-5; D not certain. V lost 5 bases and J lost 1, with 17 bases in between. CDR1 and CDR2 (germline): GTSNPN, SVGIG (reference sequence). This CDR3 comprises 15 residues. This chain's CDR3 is CAWEMGLGFQETQYF. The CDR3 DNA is TGTGCCTGGGAAATGGGGTTGGGGTTCCAAGAGACCCAGTACTTC.

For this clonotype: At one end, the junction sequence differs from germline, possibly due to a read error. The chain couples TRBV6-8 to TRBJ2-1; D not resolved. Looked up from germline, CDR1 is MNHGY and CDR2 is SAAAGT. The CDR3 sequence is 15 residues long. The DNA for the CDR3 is TGTGTCAGCAGCCCCCGTGCCGCGCCAGCTAATGAGCAGTTCTTC. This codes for CVSSPRAAPANEQFF.

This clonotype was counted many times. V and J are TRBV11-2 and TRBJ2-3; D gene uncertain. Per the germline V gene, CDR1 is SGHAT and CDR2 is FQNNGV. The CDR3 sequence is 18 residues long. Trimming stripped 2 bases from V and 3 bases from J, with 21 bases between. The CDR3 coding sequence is TGTGCCAGCAGCTTACTAGGCCGGGCCGGTTTAGGTACAGATACGCAGTATTTT. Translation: CASSLLGRAGLGTDTQYF. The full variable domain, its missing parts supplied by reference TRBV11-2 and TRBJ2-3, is EAGVAQSPRYKIIEKRQSVAFWCNPISGHATLYWYQQILGQGPKLLIQFQNNGVVDDSQLPKDRFSAERLKGVDSTLKIQPAKLEDSAVYLCASSLLGRAGLGTDTQYFGPGTRLTVL.

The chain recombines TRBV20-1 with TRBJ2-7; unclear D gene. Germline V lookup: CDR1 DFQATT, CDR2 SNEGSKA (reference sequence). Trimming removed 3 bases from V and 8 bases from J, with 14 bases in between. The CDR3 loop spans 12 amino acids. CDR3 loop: CSASTGYGQQYF. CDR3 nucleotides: TGCAGTGCTAGCACTGGGTATGGCCAGCAGTACTTC.

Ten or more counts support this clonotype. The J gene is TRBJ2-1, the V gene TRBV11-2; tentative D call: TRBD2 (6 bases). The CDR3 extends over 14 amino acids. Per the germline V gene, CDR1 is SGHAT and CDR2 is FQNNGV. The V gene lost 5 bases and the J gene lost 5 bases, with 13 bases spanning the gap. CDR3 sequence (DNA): TGTGCCAGCAGCCTGGCCGGGACTGACAATGAGCAGTTCTTC. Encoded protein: CASSLAGTDNEQFF.

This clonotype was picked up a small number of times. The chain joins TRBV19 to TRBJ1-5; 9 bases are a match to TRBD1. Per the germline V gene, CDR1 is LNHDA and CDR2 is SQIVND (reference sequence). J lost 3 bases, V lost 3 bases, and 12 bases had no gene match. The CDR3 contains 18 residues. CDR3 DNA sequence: TGTGCCAGTAGTATTTGGGTAACCGGGACAGGGTACAATCAGCCCCAGCATTTT. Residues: CASSIWVTGTGYNQPQHF.

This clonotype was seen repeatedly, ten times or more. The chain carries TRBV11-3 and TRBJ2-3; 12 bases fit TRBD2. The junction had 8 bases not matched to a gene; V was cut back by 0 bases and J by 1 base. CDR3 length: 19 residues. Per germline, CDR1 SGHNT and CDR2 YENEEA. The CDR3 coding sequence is TGTGCCAGCAGCTTAGAGCGACTAGCGGGAGTCTACCGCACAGATACGCAGTATTTT. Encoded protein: CASSLERLAGVYRTDTQYF.

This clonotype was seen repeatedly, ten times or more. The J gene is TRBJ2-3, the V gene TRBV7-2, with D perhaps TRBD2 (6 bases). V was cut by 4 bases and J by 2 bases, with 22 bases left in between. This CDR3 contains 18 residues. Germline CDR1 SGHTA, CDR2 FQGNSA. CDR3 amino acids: CASSSPWGAGPPTDTQYF. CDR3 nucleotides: TGTGCCAGCAGCTCGCCCTGGGGAGCGGGTCCCCCCACAGATACGCAGTATTTT. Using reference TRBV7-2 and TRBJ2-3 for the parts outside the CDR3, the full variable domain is GAGVSQSPSNKVTEKGKDVELRCDPISGHTALYWYRQSLGQGLEFLIYFQGNSAPDKSGLPSDRFSAERTGGSVSTLTIQRTQQEDSAVYLCASSSPWGAGPPTDTQYFGPGTRLTVL.

In DNA form, the CDR3 reads TGTGCCTGGCACCAACCTATAGCGGATACGCAGTATTTT. It is translated as CAWHQPIADTQYF. This chain joins TRBV30 and TRBJ2-3; possible D gene TRBD2, 5 bases. From germline, CDR1 is GTSNPN and CDR2 SVGIG (reference sequence). CDR3 length equals 13 residues. V lost 5 bases and J lost 6, with 15 bases in between.

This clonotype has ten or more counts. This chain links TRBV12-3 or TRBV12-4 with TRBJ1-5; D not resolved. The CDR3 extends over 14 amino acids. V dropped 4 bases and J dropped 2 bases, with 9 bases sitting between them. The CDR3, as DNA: TGTGCCAGCAGTTCCCAGTTGGGCAATCAGCCCCAGCATTTT. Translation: CASSSQLGNQPQHF.

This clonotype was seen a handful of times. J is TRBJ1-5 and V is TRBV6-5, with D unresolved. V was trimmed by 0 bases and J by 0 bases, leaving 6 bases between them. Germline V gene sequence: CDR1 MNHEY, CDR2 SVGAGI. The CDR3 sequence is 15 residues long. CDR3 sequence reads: CASSYSHNSNQPQHF. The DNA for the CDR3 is TGTGCCAGCAGTTACTCGCACAATAGCAATCAGCCCCAGCATTTT.

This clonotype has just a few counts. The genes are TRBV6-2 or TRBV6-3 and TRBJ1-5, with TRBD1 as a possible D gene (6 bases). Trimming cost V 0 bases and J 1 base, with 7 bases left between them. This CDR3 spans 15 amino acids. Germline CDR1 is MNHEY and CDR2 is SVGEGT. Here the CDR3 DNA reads TGTGCCAGCAGTTACTCACAGGGAAGCAATCAGCCCCAGCATTTT. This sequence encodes CASSYSQGSNQPQHF.

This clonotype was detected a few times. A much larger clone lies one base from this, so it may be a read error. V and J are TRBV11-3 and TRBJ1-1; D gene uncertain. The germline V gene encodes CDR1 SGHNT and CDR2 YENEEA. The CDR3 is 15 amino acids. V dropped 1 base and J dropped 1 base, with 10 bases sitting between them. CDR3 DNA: TGTGCCAGCAGCTTAGGGCCGGAAAGGAACACTGAAGCTTTCTTT. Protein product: CASSLGPERNTEAFF.

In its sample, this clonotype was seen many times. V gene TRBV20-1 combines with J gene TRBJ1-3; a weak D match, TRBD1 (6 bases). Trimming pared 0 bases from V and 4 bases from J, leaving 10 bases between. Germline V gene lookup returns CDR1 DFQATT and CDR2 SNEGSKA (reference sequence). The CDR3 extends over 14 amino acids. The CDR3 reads CSAREQGTGNTIYF. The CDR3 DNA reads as TGCAGTGCTAGAGAACAGGGAACGGGAAACACCATATATTTT.

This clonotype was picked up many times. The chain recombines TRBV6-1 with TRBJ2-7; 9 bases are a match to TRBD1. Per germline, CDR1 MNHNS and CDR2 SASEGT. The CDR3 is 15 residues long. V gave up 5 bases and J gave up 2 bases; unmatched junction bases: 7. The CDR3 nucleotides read TGTGCCAGCAGTCGGCCGGGACAGGGACCCTACGAGCAGTACTTC. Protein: CASSRPGQGPYEQYF.

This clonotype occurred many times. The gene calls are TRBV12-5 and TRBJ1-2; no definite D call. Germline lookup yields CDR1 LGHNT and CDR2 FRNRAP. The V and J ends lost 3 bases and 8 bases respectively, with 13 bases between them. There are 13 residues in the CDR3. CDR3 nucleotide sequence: TGTGCTAGTGGTTTCCTCGGACGGGAGGGCTACACCTTC. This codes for CASGFLGREGYTF.

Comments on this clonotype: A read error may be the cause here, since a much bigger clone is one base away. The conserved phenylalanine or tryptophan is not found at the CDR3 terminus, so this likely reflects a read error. CDR3 coding DNA: TGTGCCAGCAGACCTGCCCTCAGGGGGGAGAACACTGAAGCTTTCTTG. This sequence encodes CASRPALRGENTEAFL. The chain links TRBV2 to TRBJ1-1, with 7 bases matching TRBD1. Losses at the gene ends were 6 bases for V and 1 base for J; bases not matched to a gene: 11. Germline assignment: CDR1 SNHLY and CDR2 FYNNEI. The CDR3 loop spans 16 amino acids.